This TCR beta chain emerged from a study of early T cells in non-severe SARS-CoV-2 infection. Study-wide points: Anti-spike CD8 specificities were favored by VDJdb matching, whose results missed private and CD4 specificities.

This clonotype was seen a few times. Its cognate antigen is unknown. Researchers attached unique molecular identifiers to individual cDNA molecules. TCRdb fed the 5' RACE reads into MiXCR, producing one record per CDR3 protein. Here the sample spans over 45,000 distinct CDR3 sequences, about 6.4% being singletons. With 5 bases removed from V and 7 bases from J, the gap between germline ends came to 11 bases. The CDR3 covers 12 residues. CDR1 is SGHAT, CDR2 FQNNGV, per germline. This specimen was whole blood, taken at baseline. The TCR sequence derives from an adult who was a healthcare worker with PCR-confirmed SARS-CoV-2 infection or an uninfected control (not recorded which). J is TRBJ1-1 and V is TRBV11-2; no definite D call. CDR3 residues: CASSPGRIEAFF. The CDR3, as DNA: TGTGCCAGCAGCCCCGGACGCATTGAAGCTTTCTTT.